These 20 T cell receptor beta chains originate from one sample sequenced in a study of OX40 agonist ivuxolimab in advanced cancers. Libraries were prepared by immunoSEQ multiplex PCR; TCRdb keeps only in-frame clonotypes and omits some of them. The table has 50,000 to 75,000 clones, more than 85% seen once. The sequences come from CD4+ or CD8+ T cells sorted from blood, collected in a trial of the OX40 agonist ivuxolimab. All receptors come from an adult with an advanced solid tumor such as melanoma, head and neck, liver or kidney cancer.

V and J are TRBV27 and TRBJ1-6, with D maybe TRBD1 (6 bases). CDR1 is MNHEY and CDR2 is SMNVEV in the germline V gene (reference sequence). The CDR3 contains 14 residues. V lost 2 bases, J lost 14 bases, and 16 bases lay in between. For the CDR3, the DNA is TGTGCCAGCAGTTTACCCCGGGGGGGCTGGGCCCTCCACTTT. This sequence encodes CASSLPRGGWALHF.

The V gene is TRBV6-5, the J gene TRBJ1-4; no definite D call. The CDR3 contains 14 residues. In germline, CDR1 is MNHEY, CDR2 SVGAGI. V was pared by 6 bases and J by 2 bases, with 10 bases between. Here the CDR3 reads CASRRGWTNEKLFF. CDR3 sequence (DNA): TGTGCCAGCAGGCGTGGGTGGACTAATGAAAAACTGTTTTTT.

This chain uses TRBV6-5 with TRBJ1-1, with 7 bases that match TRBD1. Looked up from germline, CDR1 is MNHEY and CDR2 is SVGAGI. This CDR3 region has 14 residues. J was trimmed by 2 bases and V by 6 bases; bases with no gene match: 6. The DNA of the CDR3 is TGTGCCAGCAGGAGAACAGGGGTAAACACTGAAGCTTTCTTT. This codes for CASRRTGVNTEAFF.

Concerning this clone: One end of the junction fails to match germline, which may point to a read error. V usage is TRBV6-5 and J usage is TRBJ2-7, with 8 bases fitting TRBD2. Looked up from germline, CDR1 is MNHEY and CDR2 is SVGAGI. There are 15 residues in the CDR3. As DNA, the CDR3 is TGTGCCAGCAGATCTACCCGGACTAGCTCCCACGAGCAGTACTTC. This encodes CASRSTRTSSHEQYF.

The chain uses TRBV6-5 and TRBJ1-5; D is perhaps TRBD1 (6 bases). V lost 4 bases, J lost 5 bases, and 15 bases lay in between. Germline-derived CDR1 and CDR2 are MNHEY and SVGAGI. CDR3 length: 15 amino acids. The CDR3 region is CASSWSQGGDQPQHF. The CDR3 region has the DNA TGTGCCAGCAGTTGGTCACAGGGTGGCGATCAGCCCCAGCATTTT.

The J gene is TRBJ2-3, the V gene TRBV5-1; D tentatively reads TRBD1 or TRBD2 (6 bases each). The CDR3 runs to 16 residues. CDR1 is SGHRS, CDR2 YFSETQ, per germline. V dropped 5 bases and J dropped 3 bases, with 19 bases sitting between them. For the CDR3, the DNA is TGCGCCAGCAGTAGTGTTGGGGGGCCCGGGACAGATACGCAGTATTTT. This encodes CASSSVGGPGTDTQYF.

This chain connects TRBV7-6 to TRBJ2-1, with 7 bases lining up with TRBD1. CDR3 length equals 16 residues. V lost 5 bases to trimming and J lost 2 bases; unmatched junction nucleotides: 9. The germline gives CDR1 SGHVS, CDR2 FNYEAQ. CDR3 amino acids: CASSKKIGTAYNEQFF. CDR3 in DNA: TGTGCCAGCAGCAAAAAGATCGGGACAGCCTACAATGAGCAGTTCTTC.

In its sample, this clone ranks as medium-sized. The CDR3 loop reads CAWSVHRSSTEAFF. In DNA, the CDR3 is TGTGCCTGGAGTGTTCACAGGAGCAGCACTGAAGCTTTCTTT. V and J are TRBV30 and TRBJ1-1; possible D gene TRBD1, 5 bases. This CDR3 is built from 14 residues. The V gene's germline CDR1 is GTSNPN and CDR2 SVGIG (reference sequence). V gave up 0 bases and J gave up 4 bases, with 12 bases separating them.

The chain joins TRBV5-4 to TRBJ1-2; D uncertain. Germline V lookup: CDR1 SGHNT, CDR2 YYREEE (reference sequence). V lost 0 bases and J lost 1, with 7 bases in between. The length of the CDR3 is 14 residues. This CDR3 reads CASSLASINYGYTF. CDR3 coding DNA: TGTGCCAGCAGCTTGGCCAGCATTAACTATGGCTACACCTTC.

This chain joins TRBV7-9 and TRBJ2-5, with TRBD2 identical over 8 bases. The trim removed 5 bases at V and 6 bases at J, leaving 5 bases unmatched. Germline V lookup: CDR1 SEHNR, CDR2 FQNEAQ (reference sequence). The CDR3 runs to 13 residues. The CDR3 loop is CASSPPGGKTQYF. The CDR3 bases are TGTGCCAGCAGCCCCCCGGGAGGGAAGACCCAGTACTTC. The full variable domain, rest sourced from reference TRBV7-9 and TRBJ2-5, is DTGVSQNPRHKITKRGQNVTFRCDPISEHNRLYWYRQTLGQGPEFLTYFQNEAQLEKSRLLSDRFSAERPKGSFSTLEIQRTEQGDSAMYLCASSPPGGKTQYFGPGTRLLVL.

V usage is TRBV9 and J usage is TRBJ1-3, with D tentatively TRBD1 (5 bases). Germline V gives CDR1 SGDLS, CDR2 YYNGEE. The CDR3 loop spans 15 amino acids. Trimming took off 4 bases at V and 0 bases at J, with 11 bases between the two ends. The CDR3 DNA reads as TGTGCCAGCAGCCCCCTCCAGGGCTCTGGAAACACCATATATTTT. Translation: CASSPLQGSGNTIYF.

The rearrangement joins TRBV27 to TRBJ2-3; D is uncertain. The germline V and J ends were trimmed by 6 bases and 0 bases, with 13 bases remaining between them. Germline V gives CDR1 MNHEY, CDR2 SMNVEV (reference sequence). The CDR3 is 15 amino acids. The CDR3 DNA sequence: TGTGCCAGCAGCCCCGTGAGATATAGCACAGATACGCAGTATTTT. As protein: CASSPVRYSTDTQYF.

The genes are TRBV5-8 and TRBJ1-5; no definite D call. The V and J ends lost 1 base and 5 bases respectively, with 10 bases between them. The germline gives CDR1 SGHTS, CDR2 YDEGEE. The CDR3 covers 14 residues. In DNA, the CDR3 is TGTGCCAGCAGCTTGACGGCTAACTATCAGCCCCAGCATTTT. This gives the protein CASSLTANYQPQHF.

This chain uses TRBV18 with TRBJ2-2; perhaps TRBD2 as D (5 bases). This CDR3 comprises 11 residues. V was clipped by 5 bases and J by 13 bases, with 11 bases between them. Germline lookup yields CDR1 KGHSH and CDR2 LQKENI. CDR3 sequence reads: CASSKQEGLFF. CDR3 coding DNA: TGTGCCAGCTCAAAACAAGAGGGGCTGTTTTTT. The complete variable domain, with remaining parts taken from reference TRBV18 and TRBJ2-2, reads NAGVMQNPRHLVRRRGQEARLRCSPMKGHSHVYWYRQLPEEGLKFMVYLQKENIIDESGMPKERFSAEFPKEGPSILRIQQVVRGDSAAYFCASSKQEGLFFGEGSRLTVL.

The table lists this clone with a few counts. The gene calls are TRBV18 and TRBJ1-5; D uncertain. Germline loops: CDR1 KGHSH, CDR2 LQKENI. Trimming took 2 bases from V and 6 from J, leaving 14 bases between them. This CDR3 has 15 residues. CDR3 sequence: CASSPMGGKAQPQHF. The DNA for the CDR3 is TGTGCCAGCTCACCAATGGGAGGGAAAGCTCAGCCCCAGCATTTT.

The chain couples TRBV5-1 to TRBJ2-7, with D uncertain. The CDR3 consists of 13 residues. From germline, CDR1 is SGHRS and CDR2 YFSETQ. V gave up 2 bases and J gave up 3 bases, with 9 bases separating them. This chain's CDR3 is CASSFTAFYEQYF. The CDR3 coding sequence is TGCGCCAGCAGCTTCACAGCATTCTACGAGCAGTACTTC.

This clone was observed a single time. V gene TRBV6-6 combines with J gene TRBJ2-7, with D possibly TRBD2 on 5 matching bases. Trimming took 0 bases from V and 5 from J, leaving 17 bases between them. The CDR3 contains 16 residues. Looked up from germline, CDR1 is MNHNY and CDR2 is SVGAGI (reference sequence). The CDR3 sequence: CASSYSFGGRTHEQYF. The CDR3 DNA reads TGTGCCAGCAGTTACTCGTTCGGTGGAAGGACTCACGAGCAGTACTTC.

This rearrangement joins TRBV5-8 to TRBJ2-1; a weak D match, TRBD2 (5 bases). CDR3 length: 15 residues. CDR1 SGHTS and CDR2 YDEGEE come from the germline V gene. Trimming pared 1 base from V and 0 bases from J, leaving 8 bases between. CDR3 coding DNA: TGTGCCAGCAGCTTGTGGAGGAGCTCCTACAATGAGCAGTTCTTC. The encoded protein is CASSLWRSSYNEQFF.

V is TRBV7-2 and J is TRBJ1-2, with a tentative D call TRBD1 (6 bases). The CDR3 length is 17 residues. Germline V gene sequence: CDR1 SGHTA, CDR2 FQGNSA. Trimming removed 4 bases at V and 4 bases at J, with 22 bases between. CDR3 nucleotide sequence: TGTGCCAGCAGCTCGACGGGGGGCCTTCGATTTGGCTATGGCTACACCTTC. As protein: CASSSTGGLRFGYGYTF.

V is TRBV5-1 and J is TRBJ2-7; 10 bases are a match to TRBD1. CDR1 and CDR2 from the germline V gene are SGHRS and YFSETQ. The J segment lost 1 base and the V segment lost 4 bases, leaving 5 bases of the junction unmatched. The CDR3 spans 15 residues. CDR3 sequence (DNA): TGCGCCAGCAGCCGTCGACAGGGGGCTTCCTACGAGCAGTACTTC. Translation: CASSRRQGASYEQYF.